The clone carrying this T cell receptor (beta chain) was seen more than once but under ten times. What it binds is unknown. The PCR made use of 60 Vbeta and 13 Jbeta primers. The table came from immunoSEQ multiplex PCR; TCRdb's copy has only in-frame clones and leaves some out. The table has around 94,000 clones, roughly 60% seen once. The V segment lost 5 bases and the J segment 4 bases; nucleotides outside the gene matches: 9. The CDR3 is 15 amino acids. In germline, CDR1 is SGHVS, CDR2 FNYEAQ. The data were obtained in a study of cytomegalovirus exposure and HLA in healthy donors. Study results and limitations: 164 TCR beta chains were listed as cytomegalovirus-associated. Reportedly, HLA-A and HLA-B alleles of most subjects were accurately predicted from TCR beta. HLA allele associations emerged for 16,951 TCR beta sequences in a later analysis, at 0.05 false discovery rate. Presence/absence analysis assumed near-uniform sequencing depth across donors.

The clonotype was recovered from a human donor in good health. Sequencing was performed on PBMCs. This chain uses TRBV7-6 with TRBJ2-3, with 7 bases identical to TRBD1. The CDR3 DNA reads TGTGCCAGCAGCCTGACAGGGATTGGTGCAGATACGCAGTATTTT. The encoded protein is CASSLTGIGADTQYF.